One sample yielded the 20 T cell receptor beta chains listed below, sequenced in a study of cytomegalovirus exposure and HLA in healthy donors. Primers for the PCR totalled 60 Vbeta and 13 Jbeta. Measured with immunoSEQ multiplex PCR; TCRdb has only the in-frame clones, and not every one. The table lists 100,000 to 150,000 clones, roughly 80% of them singletons, with about 4% in the top ten. The sequenced material came from PBMCs. These receptors were taken from a woman in her 40s in good health and CMV-seronegative.

This chain uses TRBV10-1 with TRBJ2-4; 7 bases are shared with TRBD1. With V trimmed by 6 bases and J by 4 bases, 15 bases remained unmatched. The germline V gene encodes CDR1 WNHNN and CDR2 SYGVQD (reference sequence). The CDR3 contains 17 residues. DNA of the CDR3: TGCGCCAGCAGCGACCCGGGACAGCCAAACACGAAAAACATTCAGTACTTC. This sequence encodes CASSDPGQPNTKNIQYF.

The chain carries TRBV7-2 and TRBJ2-5; TRBD2 agrees at 8 bases. V lost 4 bases and J lost 5; bases outside the gene matches: 6. Germline V lookup: CDR1 SGHTA, CDR2 FQGNSA. This CDR3 is built from 14 residues. The CDR3, as DNA: TGTGCCAGCAGCTCCGGGGGGGGAGGGGAGACCCAGTACTTC. It codes for CASSSGGGGETQYF. The variable domain in full, completed from reference TRBV7-2 and TRBJ2-5, reads GAGVSQSPSNKVTEKGKDVELRCDPISGHTALYWYRQSLGQGLEFLIYFQGNSAPDKSGLPSDRFSAERTGGSVSTLTIQRTQQEDSAVYLCASSSGGGGETQYFGPGTRLLVL.

The V and J genes are TRBV6-6 and TRBJ2-7; possibly TRBD2 for D (5 bases). Germline CDR1 and CDR2: MNHNY and SVGAGI (reference sequence). The CDR3 is made up of 12 amino acids. Trimming removed 9 bases from V and 0 bases from J, with 9 bases in between. In DNA, the CDR3 is TGTGCCAGTGTGAGCGGCTCCTACGAGCAGTACTTC. Encoded protein: CASVSGSYEQYF.

The rearrangement uses TRBV15 and TRBJ2-2, with TRBD1 matching over 10 bases. After removal of 9 bases from V and 2 bases from J, the junction contained 3 bases not matched to a gene. The length of the CDR3 is 14 residues. Germline V gene lookup returns CDR1 LNHNV and CDR2 YYDKDF (reference sequence). The CDR3 DNA is TGTGCCACTCGGGACAGGGGCAACACCGGGGAGCTGTTTTTT. This translates into CATRDRGNTGELFF. The whole variable domain, remainder taken from reference TRBV15 and TRBJ2-2, is DAMVIQNPRYQVTQFGKPVTLSCSQTLNHNVMYWYQQKSSQAPKLLFHYYDKDFNNEADTPDNFQSRRPNTSFCFLDIRSPGLGDTAMYLCATRDRGNTGELFFGEGSRLTVL.

The rearrangement joins TRBV6-5 to TRBJ1-2; the match to TRBD1 covers 11 bases. The CDR3 contains 15 residues. Germline-derived CDR1 and CDR2 are MNHEY and SVGAGI. J gave up 7 bases and V 1 base, and 5 bases lay outside the gene matches. The CDR3 region has the DNA TGTGCCAGCAGTTACTATGGACAGGGGGCGCGTGGCTACACCTTC. Protein sequence: CASSYYGQGARGYTF.

The V call is TRBV6-5, the J call TRBJ1-1, with D possibly matching TRBD1 (5 bases). Germline values: CDR1 MNHEY, CDR2 SVGAGI. Trimming pared 0 bases from V and 4 bases from J, leaving 9 bases between. This CDR3 is 14 amino acids long. CDR3: CASSYSRQFTEAFF. The CDR3 coding sequence is TGTGCCAGCAGTTACTCGAGACAGTTCACTGAAGCTTTCTTT.

There are a few counts of this clone. The chain combines TRBV28 with TRBJ2-2, with a tentative D call TRBD1 (5 bases). V was trimmed by 1 base and J by 6 bases, leaving 12 bases between them. The CDR3 runs 15 residues. Germline V gene data show CDR1 as MDHEN and CDR2 as SYDVKM. CDR3 in amino acids: CASSLSTEGAGELFF. The CDR3 DNA reads TGTGCCAGCAGTTTATCGACAGAAGGAGCCGGGGAGCTGTTTTTT.

The rearrangement uses TRBV19 and TRBJ2-1, with D possibly TRBD2 on 6 matching bases. The CDR3 covers 17 residues. V was trimmed by 3 bases and J by 0 bases, leaving 15 bases between them. In germline, CDR1 is LNHDA, CDR2 SQIVND (reference sequence). The CDR3 DNA reads as TGTGCCAGTAGTATGACATTAGCGGCCAGCTCCTACAATGAGCAGTTCTTC. This translates into CASSMTLAASSYNEQFF.

This clone was counted only a few times. The chain couples TRBV2 to TRBJ2-7; D ambiguous. Germline CDR1 reads SNHLY; CDR2 reads FYNNEI. The CDR3 is made up of 11 amino acids. V was cut by 6 bases and J by 4 bases, with 7 bases left in between. This CDR3 reads CASSVMYEQYF. CDR3 nucleotide sequence: TGTGCCAGCAGCGTTATGTACGAGCAGTACTTC. The full variable domain, completed using reference TRBV2 and TRBJ2-7, is EPEVTQTPSHQVTQMGQEVILRCVPISNHLYFYWYRQILGQKVEFLVSFYNNEISEKSEIFDDQFSVERPDGSNFTLKIRSTKLEDSAMYFCASSVMYEQYFGPGTRLTVT.

This clone turned up a few times. The J gene is TRBJ2-6, the V gene TRBV6-5, with D unclear. The CDR3 runs to 14 residues. Germline lookup yields CDR1 MNHEY and CDR2 SVGAGI. The V end lost 10 bases, the J end lost 2 bases, and 12 bases lay between the germline ends. The CDR3 nucleotides read TGTGCCACCACCGGGTCGGCTGGGGCCAACGTCCTGACTTTC. Amino acids: CATTGSAGANVLTF.

The genes are TRBV7-9 and TRBJ2-7; 12 bases fit TRBD1. V lost 5 bases to trimming and J lost 5 bases; unmatched junction nucleotides: 7. The CDR3 runs 15 residues. CDR1 and CDR2 (germline): SEHNR, FQNEAQ (reference sequence). The CDR3 DNA sequence: TGTGCCAGCAGCCACCGGGACAGGGGGCGTAACGAGCAGTACTTC. It encodes CASSHRDRGRNEQYF.

This clone is a singleton in its sample. V gene TRBV7-9 combines with J gene TRBJ1-1; D call uncertain. V lost 1 base to trimming and J lost 7 bases, with 7 bases between them. Germline V lookup: CDR1 SEHNR, CDR2 FQNEAQ (reference sequence). The CDR3 extends over 12 amino acids. The CDR3 here is CASSLVADEAFF. The CDR3 coding sequence is TGTGCCAGCAGCTTAGTGGCCGATGAAGCTTTCTTT.

The rearrangement uses TRBV7-9 and TRBJ2-7, with no clear D. CDR3 length: 13 amino acids. Germline V lookup: CDR1 SEHNR, CDR2 FQNEAQ (reference sequence). Trimming took off 5 bases at V and 2 bases at J, with 10 bases between the two ends. The CDR3 loop is CASSPDWTYEQYF. In nucleotides, the CDR3 is TGTGCCAGCAGCCCCGACTGGACCTACGAGCAGTACTTC.

The V and J genes are TRBV18 and TRBJ2-7, with TRBD2 identical over 10 bases. Germline CDR1 is KGHSH and CDR2 is LQKENI. With 2 bases clipped from V and 7 bases from J, the junction kept 8 bases outside the gene matches. The CDR3 has 15 residues. CDR3 nucleotide sequence: TGTGCCAGCTCACCAAGGAGCGGGGGGGCCAGGGAGCAGTACTTC. It yields the protein CASSPRSGGAREQYF.

This chain connects TRBV4-1 to TRBJ1-2; 8 positions agree with TRBD1. This CDR3 spans 15 amino acids. The J segment lost 3 bases and the V segment lost 7 bases, leaving 10 bases of the junction unmatched. Germline V gives CDR1 MGHRA, CDR2 YSYEKL. The CDR3 loop reads CASTHTGGDHYGYTF. For the CDR3, the DNA is TGCGCCAGCACCCATACAGGGGGGGATCACTATGGCTACACCTTC.

The chain employs TRBV28 and TRBJ2-2; maybe TRBD2 (6 bases). In germline, CDR1 is MDHEN, CDR2 SYDVKM. Trimming pared 2 bases from V and 1 base from J, leaving 11 bases between. The CDR3 is 16 amino acids. The CDR3 reads CASSLAGRENTGELFF. The CDR3 nucleotides read TGTGCCAGCAGTTTAGCCGGGCGGGAGAACACCGGGGAGCTGTTTTTT.

As concerns this clone: The final CDR3 position lacks the conserved phenylalanine or tryptophan, pointing to a likely read error. The CDR3 is CASSKAVSNQPQHL. The CDR3 region has the DNA TGCGCCAGCAGCAAGGCGGTGAGCAATCAGCCCCAGCATCTT. J is TRBJ1-5 and V is TRBV5-1; D ambiguous. Germline V CDR1 and CDR2: SGHRS, YFSETQ. The CDR3 contains 14 residues. The V and J ends lost 4 bases and 1 base respectively, with 9 bases between them.

The chain carries TRBV7-9 and TRBJ2-7; D is unresolved. Germline V gene data show CDR1 as SEHNR and CDR2 as FQNEAQ (reference sequence). The CDR3 sequence is 14 residues long. V was cut by 3 bases and J by 6 bases, with 15 bases left in between. The chain's CDR3 is CASSFNREEGEQYF. DNA of the CDR3: TGTGCCAGCAGCTTTAACCGTGAGGAAGGCGAGCAGTACTTC. Full variable domain (missing parts from reference TRBV7-9 and TRBJ2-7): DTGVSQNPRHKITKRGQNVTFRCDPISEHNRLYWYRQTLGQGPEFLTYFQNEAQLEKSRLLSDRFSAERPKGSFSTLEIQRTEQGDSAMYLCASSFNREEGEQYFGPGTRLTVT.

The V gene is TRBV19, the J gene TRBJ2-1, with 11 positions matching TRBD2. The CDR3 has 16 amino acids. Trimming removed 5 bases from V and 7 bases from J; junction bases left unmatched: 10. Germline lookup yields CDR1 LNHDA and CDR2 SQIVND (reference sequence). In DNA form, the CDR3 reads TGTGCCAGTAGTCTGATGCTAGCGGGGGGACGGAATGAGCAGTTCTTC. Amino acids: CASSLMLAGGRNEQFF. Supplemented by reference TRBV19 and TRBJ2-1, the full variable domain reads DGGITQSPKYLFRKEGQNVTLSCEQNLNHDAMYWYRQDPGQGLRLIYYSQIVNDFQKGDIAEGYSVSREKKESFPLTVTSAQKNPTAFYLCASSLMLAGGRNEQFFGPGTRLTVL.

This clone was seen only once. V usage is TRBV4-3 and J usage is TRBJ1-4; possible D gene TRBD1, 5 bases. V lost 0 bases and J lost 0, with 20 bases in between. Germline lookup yields CDR1 LGHNA and CDR2 YSLEER. The CDR3 loop spans 20 amino acids. The CDR3: CASSQEMRGKSFATNEKLFF. As DNA, the CDR3 is TGCGCCAGCAGCCAAGAGATGCGGGGGAAAAGTTTTGCAACTAATGAAAAACTGTTTTTT.